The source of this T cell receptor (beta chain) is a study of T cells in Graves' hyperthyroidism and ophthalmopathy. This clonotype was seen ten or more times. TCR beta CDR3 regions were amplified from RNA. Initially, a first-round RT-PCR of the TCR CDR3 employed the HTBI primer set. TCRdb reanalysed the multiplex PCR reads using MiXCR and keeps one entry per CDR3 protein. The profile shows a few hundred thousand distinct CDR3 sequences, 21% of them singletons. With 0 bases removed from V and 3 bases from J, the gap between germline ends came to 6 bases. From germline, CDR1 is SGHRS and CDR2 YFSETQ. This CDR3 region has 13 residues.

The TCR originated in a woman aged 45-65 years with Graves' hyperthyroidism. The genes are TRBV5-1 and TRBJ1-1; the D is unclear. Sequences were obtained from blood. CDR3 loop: CASSLGIDTEAFF. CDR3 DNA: TGCGCCAGCAGCTTGGGAATCGACACTGAAGCTTTCTTT.